The clone carrying this T cell receptor (beta chain) was counted only a few times. What it recognizes is unknown. The data were taken from a study of cytomegalovirus exposure and HLA in healthy donors. Across the whole study: As an earlier analysis found, roughly 180 million T cells yielded about 120 million unique TCR beta sequences.

The PCR made use of 60 Vbeta and 13 Jbeta primers. TCRdb's table, derived via immunoSEQ multiplex PCR, lists solely in-frame clones and lacks some. The sample carries roughly 160,000 clones, over 70% recorded once. CDR3 size: 16 residues. Looked up from germline, CDR1 is SGHNT and CDR2 is YYREEE (reference sequence). Deletions cut 4 bases from V and 3 bases from J, with 20 bases between. Findings and limits, study-wide: A previous analysis found most TCR beta V segments productive roughly 87% or roughly 30% of the time. Accurate prediction of HLA-A and HLA-B alleles (for most subjects) was reportedly achieved from TCR beta sequences. By a later analysis, the bulk of CMV-associated TCR beta chains appeared HLA-restricted.

The sample consisted of PBMCs. The chain is built from TRBV5-4 and TRBJ2-7; D possibly corresponds to TRBD1 (8 bases). The sequence was obtained from a woman between 45 and 65 years old in good health and CMV-seropositive. CDR3 amino acids: CASSPRQGRVNYEQYF. DNA for the CDR3: TGTGCCAGCAGCCCCCGACAGGGGAGGGTGAACTACGAGCAGTACTTC.